Below, 18 T cell receptor beta chains from the same sample are listed, as sequenced in a study of T cell responses to AZD1222 COVID-19 vaccine. Clones were read by immunoSEQ multiplex PCR, and TCRdb kept only the in-frame ones, dropping some. Of some 90,000 clones listed, just over 85% are singletons. This specimen was peripheral blood, taken on day 0 of AZD1222 vaccination. The receptor source for this set is an adult in good health.

The chain is built from TRBV5-1 and TRBJ2-7; 10 positions agree with TRBD1. The CDR3 is 16 residues long. Losses at the gene ends were 0 bases for V and 1 base for J; bases not matched to a gene: 4. Germline CDR1 reads SGHRS; CDR2 reads YFSETQ. The CDR3 bases are TGCGCCAGCAGCTTGGAGGGACAGGGGCTTTCCTACGAGCAGTACTTC. Amino acid sequence: CASSLEGQGLSYEQYF.

V usage is TRBV7-9 and J usage is TRBJ2-7; weak D call: TRBD2 (5 bases). This CDR3 is 16 amino acids long. Trimming pared 5 bases from V and 2 bases from J, leaving 19 bases between. In germline, CDR1 is SEHNR, CDR2 FQNEAQ (reference sequence). The CDR3 DNA is TGTGCCAGCAGCCTATCGACCGGGATTGAAGCCTACGAGCAGTACTTC. Residues: CASSLSTGIEAYEQYF.

The gene calls are TRBV7-2 and TRBJ2-3; 8 nucleotides align to TRBD2. Germline CDR1 SGHTA, CDR2 FQGNSA. The CDR3 consists of 14 residues. The J segment lost 4 bases and the V segment lost 7 bases, leaving 7 bases of the junction unmatched. CDR3 bases: TGTGCCAGCAACAACGGGAGGGCCGCAGATACGCAGTATTTT. It translates to CASNNGRAADTQYF.

The rearrangement links TRBV6-5 to TRBJ1-6, with unresolved D. The V end was cut by 0 bases, the J end by 10 bases, with 13 bases between. The CDR3 totals 15 residues. Germline V CDR1 and CDR2: MNHEY, SVGAGI. The CDR3 coding sequence is TGTGCCAGCAGTTACTCATACCCAGCAGGCTCACCCCTCCACTTT. Translated, it gives CASSYSYPAGSPLHF.

V and J are TRBV4-3 and TRBJ2-7; D could derive from TRBD1 or TRBD2 (6 bases each). There are 15 residues in the CDR3. V was trimmed by 4 bases and J by 0 bases, leaving 13 bases between them. From germline, CDR1 is LGHNA and CDR2 YSLEER. CDR3 DNA: TGCGCCAGCAGCCCAACATGGGGGGCCTCCTACGAGCAGTACTTC. Translated: CASSPTWGASYEQYF.

CDR3 loop: CASSESILGLAGSRTDTQYF. In DNA form, the CDR3 reads TGCGCCAGCAGTGAAAGTATCTTAGGACTAGCGGGCTCCCGCACAGATACGCAGTATTTT. The chain has TRBV10-1 and TRBJ2-3; 11 bases align to TRBD2. Germline values: CDR1 WNHNN, CDR2 SYGVQD (reference sequence). This CDR3 is built from 20 residues. The J segment lost 1 base and the V segment lost 3 bases, leaving 15 bases of the junction unmatched.

This chain connects TRBV18 to TRBJ1-6, with 8 bases lining up with TRBD1. Germline V lookup: CDR1 KGHSH, CDR2 LQKENI. With 0 bases clipped from V and 6 bases from J, the junction kept 1 base outside the gene matches. There are 15 residues in the CDR3. CDR3: CASSPPQGANSPLHF. The CDR3, as DNA: TGTGCCAGCTCACCACCCCAGGGGGCTAATTCACCCCTCCACTTT.

This chain links TRBV19 with TRBJ2-3, with D perhaps TRBD2 (5 bases). With 7 bases removed from V and 11 bases from J, the gap between germline ends came to 22 bases. The CDR3 spans 14 residues. The V gene's germline CDR1 is LNHDA and CDR2 SQIVND (reference sequence). CDR3 sequence: CASTPAAASFGQYF. CDR3 in DNA: TGTGCCAGTACCCCAGCGGCGGCTTCTTTTGGGCAGTATTTT.

This clone was seen once. The rearrangement uses TRBV7-3 and TRBJ2-6; maybe TRBD1 (6 bases). From germline, CDR1 is SGHTA and CDR2 FQGTGA. Trimming stripped 0 bases from V and 2 bases from J, with 14 bases between. The CDR3 has 18 residues. CDR3 DNA: TGTGCCAGCAGCTTAACGGGTCCAGGGGCGACTGGGGCCAACGTCCTGACTTTC. This gives the protein CASSLTGPGATGANVLTF.

The rearrangement links TRBV11-3 to TRBJ2-5, with D possibly being TRBD2 (6 bases). The V end was cut by 5 bases, the J end by 5 bases, with 12 bases between. The CDR3 runs 13 residues. Looked up from germline, CDR1 is SGHNT and CDR2 is YENEEA. CDR3 coding DNA: TGTGCCAGCAGCGGGCGGGGAAGGGAGACCCAGTACTTC. Protein: CASSGRGRETQYF.

This sequence joins TRBV11-2 and TRBJ1-2; D may be TRBD1 (5 bases). Germline V gene sequence: CDR1 SGHAT, CDR2 FQNNGV. V was trimmed by 6 bases and J by 4 bases, leaving 9 bases between them. The CDR3 spans 12 residues. The CDR3 nucleotides read TGTGCCAGCAGTGGGGCAGGCTATGGCTACACCTTC. It specifies CASSGAGYGYTF.

The chain has TRBV28 and TRBJ1-4, with D unresolved. The V end lost 5 bases, the J end lost 0 bases, and 19 bases lay between the germline ends. Per germline, CDR1 MDHEN and CDR2 SYDVKM. This CDR3 is 18 amino acids long. This CDR3 is CASSPPSGGAATNEKLFF. The CDR3 DNA reads as TGTGCCAGCAGTCCCCCGTCCGGCGGCGCTGCAACTAATGAAAAACTGTTTTTT.

The chain has TRBV4-1 and TRBJ1-2, with D possibly TRBD1 on 6 matching bases. Germline loops: CDR1 MGHRA, CDR2 YSYEKL. The V gene lost 4 bases and the J gene lost 4 bases, with 16 bases spanning the gap. This CDR3 is built from 15 residues. CDR3 bases: TGCGCCAGCAGCCCCGGGGACACCCAGCGCTATGGCTACACCTTC. The encoded protein is CASSPGDTQRYGYTF.

The V gene is TRBV5-8, the J gene TRBJ2-3; weak D call: TRBD2 (5 bases). V dropped 3 bases and J dropped 2 bases, with 7 bases sitting between them. The V gene's germline CDR1 is SGHTS and CDR2 YDEGEE. This CDR3 has 13 residues. As DNA, the CDR3 is TGTGCCAGCAGCTCGGACTTCACAGATACGCAGTATTTT. Protein: CASSSDFTDTQYF.

J is TRBJ1-5 and V is TRBV7-2; D ambiguous. Germline CDR1 SGHTA, CDR2 FQGNSA. Trimming stripped 5 bases from V and 0 bases from J, with 2 bases between. The length of the CDR3 is 12 residues. In nucleotides, the CDR3 is TGTGCCAGCAGCAATAGCAATCAGCCCCAGCATTTT. It encodes CASSNSNQPQHF.

The chain couples TRBV5-1 to TRBJ2-3, with D possibly matching TRBD2 (5 bases). This CDR3 is built from 14 residues. The ends were cut back, 4 bases at V and 6 bases at J, with 15 bases in the middle. Germline values: CDR1 SGHRS, CDR2 YFSETQ. The CDR3 DNA follows: TGCGCCAGCAGCCCGGGGTTACAACGGGATACGCAGTATTTT. Translated: CASSPGLQRDTQYF.

The chain is built from TRBV28 and TRBJ2-5; 8 nucleotides match TRBD2. This CDR3 region has 14 residues. Germline V gene data show CDR1 as MDHEN and CDR2 as SYDVKM. V trimming: 7 bases; J trimming: 1 base; junction bases outside the gene matches: 5. The CDR3 reads CASNSGGVQETQYF. The CDR3 DNA reads TGTGCCAGCAATTCGGGAGGGGTCCAAGAGACCCAGTACTTC.

This sequence joins TRBV7-2 and TRBJ1-1; D is undetermined. V lost 3 bases and J lost 3, with 11 bases in between. In germline, CDR1 is SGHTA, CDR2 FQGNSA. The CDR3 loop spans 14 amino acids. This CDR3 reads CASSFSEGYTEAFF. The DNA of the CDR3 is TGTGCCAGCAGCTTTAGCGAAGGTTACACTGAAGCTTTCTTT. Full variable domain (outside the CDR3, taken from reference TRBV7-2 and TRBJ1-1): GAGVSQSPSNKVTEKGKDVELRCDPISGHTALYWYRQSLGQGLEFLIYFQGNSAPDKSGLPSDRFSAERTGGSVSTLTIQRTQQEDSAVYLCASSFSEGYTEAFFGQGTRLTVV.